This record looks at one T cell receptor (beta chain) sequence and its context. This clonotype was seen repeatedly, ten times or more. Its antigen is unknown. No base quality values were provided; no much bigger clone lies one nucleotide off. This record belongs to a study of T cells in Graves' hyperthyroidism and ophthalmopathy (dated by TCRdb to between 2017 and 2020). Study-level background: Peripheral blood was sampled at the time of initial diagnosis, prior to any treatment. TCR V-J signatures able to tell the groups apart were searched for in a discovery cohort of around 95 patients, of whom 40 to 45 had Graves' ophthalmopathy and around 58 had stable Graves' hyperthyroidism. Whether ophthalmopathy could be predicted prospectively was tested in an independent validation cohort made up of approximately 19 hyperthyroidism patients plus 17 patients who later progressed to ophthalmopathy. For training and testing, the 100 or so patients in the discovery cohort were randomly divided in a 7:3 ratio. The study also compared thyroid tissue and blood T-cell repertoires from over 5 Graves' hyperthyroidism patients. After blood sampling, hyperthyroidism patients were treated with methimazole at a starting dose of 30 mg daily, and ophthalmopathy patients were treated with high-dose intravenous methylprednisolone. TCR Vbeta CDR3 sequencing of some 140 peripheral blood samples (roughly 41 ophthalmopathy, roughly 72 hyperthyroidism and about 17 progressor patients) is reported in the paper.

A patient counted as having stable Graves' hyperthyroidism if no progression to ophthalmopathy occurred over 18 months of follow-up. The hyperthyroidism patients were between 18 and 65 years old and newly diagnosed, with a disease duration of less than 2 months. Patients with uncontrolled infections, other autoimmune diseases, pregnancy or lactation were excluded. Diagnoses were based on clinical symptoms, serum thyroxine and TRAb, thyroid ultrasound and orbital computed tomography. PBMCs were separated from roughly 9.6 ml of fresh peripheral blood using Ficoll-Paque density gradient centrifugation. Trizol reagent was used to extract total RNA, and RNA quality was then checked on an Agilent 2100 Bioanalyzer. Results the study describes overall, beyond this receptor: In cross-validation, a model built on a 13 V-J signature told ophthalmopathy apart from stable hyperthyroidism with approximately 90% sensitivity and around 81% specificity, and in testing the same model reached 80%/75%. In validation, the model predicted progression to ophthalmopathy with around 71% sensitivity and roughly 72% specificity, a median of roughly seven months before onset. No statistical method was used to fix the sample size in advance, and group allocation was not hidden from the investigators. Most expanded thyroid clonotypes (frequency above 0.001) were also found in blood, which suggests that blood repertoires may mirror thyroid immune responses.

The TCR beta CDR3 regions were amplified from the RNA transcripts. The TCR CDR3 was subjected to a first round of RT-PCR using the HTBI primer set and the Qiagen OneStep RT-PCR kit. The libraries were constructed in a second round of multiplex PCR and then size-selected and purified. Paired-end sequencing of the libraries was performed with 100 bp reads on an Illumina HiSeq2000. Per the source publication's procedure: SOAPnuke was used to process the raw data, with reads discarded if the reads contained adapters or uncalled bases, had a mean Phred below 15, or lacked an exact constant-primer or identifier match. COPE v1.2.5 was used to merge the high-quality paired reads, and each unique nucleotide sequence was defined as a clonotype. MiTCR v1.1 was used to align clonotypes to the IMGT TRBV, TRBD and TRBJ reference segments. Only V-J combinations with frequency above 0.0001, covering roughly 99% of repertoires, were analysed. The TCS score was defined as F50 (clonal expansion) divided by E x V (chaos), with BLOSUM62-based TCRdist calculated between CDR3 peptides within each V-J. Welch's t-statistics and random forest reduced around 520 V-J features to 13, which were used in a naive Bayes classifier (R e1071). Starting from the raw public reads, TCRdb applied fastp trimming at Q25, assembled clones with MiXCR and retained in-frame beta chains. Records with the same CDR3 protein are collapsed into one entry carrying the most frequent genes and DNA. The V and J calls and clone size come from TCRdb's table, not from the authors' own analysis. The table for this sample lists roughly 660,000 distinct CDR3 sequences; 17% of them were counted only once. Less than 20% of the sample is in the top ten clones.

The source material was blood. The sequence was obtained from a man aged 50 to 60 with Graves' hyperthyroidism.

The CDR3 corresponds to CASSFLGASNEQFF. The nucleotide sequence is given as TGTGCCAGCAGTTTTCTGGGGGCTTCCAATGAGCAGTTCTTC. The chain uses TRBV28 and TRBJ2-1, and perhaps TRBD1 as D gene, on 6 matching bases. CDR1 and CDR2, looked up from the germline V gene, are MDHEN and SYDVKM. The V and J ends are trimmed by 3 bases and 6 bases, leaving 12 bases between them. CDR3 length: 14 amino acids, cysteine to phenylalanine. CDR3 DNA is the only sequence kept; it has 42 bases, read in frame from the first base.